The 22 T cell receptor beta chains given below trace back to one sample, sequenced in a study of blood T cells in healthy people across ages. A second PCR of 7 to 11 cycles used a sample-barcoded 5' primer and a J-beta primer mix. Via MiXCR, TCRdb re-called the 5' RACE reads, giving one row per CDR3 protein. Among about 970,000 distinct CDR3 sequences listed, approximately 50% were seen once. Sequences were obtained from blood. These TCRs come from a woman in her sixties or seventies in good health.

This clonotype was detected only a few times. The rearrangement links TRBV12-3 or TRBV12-4 to TRBJ2-7; D remains ambiguous. There are 14 residues in the CDR3. The V end lost 2 bases, the J end lost 0 bases, and 8 bases lay between the germline ends. CDR3 in DNA: TGTGCCAGCAGTTTACTCGACACCTCCTACGAGCAGTACTTC. This sequence encodes CASSLLDTSYEQYF.

In its sample, this clonotype was seen a few times. This chain joins TRBV15 and TRBJ2-7; perhaps TRBD2 as D (6 bases). The V gene's germline CDR1 is LNHNV and CDR2 YYDKDF (reference sequence). V was cut by 3 bases and J by 7 bases, with 7 bases left in between. The length of the CDR3 is 11 residues. The CDR3 DNA sequence: TGTGCCACCAGCAGCCGGGGGGAGCAGTACTTC. Its protein product is CATSSRGEQYF.

This chain uses TRBV27 with TRBJ2-7; either TRBD1 or TRBD2 may fit D (6 bases each). V lost 1 base and J lost 6, with 10 bases in between. CDR3 length: 13 amino acids. Germline lookup yields CDR1 MNHEY and CDR2 SMNVEV (reference sequence). CDR3 region: CASSLYRGPEQYF. CDR3 nucleotides: TGTGCCAGCAGTTTATACCGGGGGCCCGAGCAGTACTTC.

This clonotype was recorded at least ten times. V usage is TRBV20-1 and J usage is TRBJ2-1; 12 bases agree with TRBD2. The germline CDR1 and CDR2 sequences are DFQATT and SNEGSKA (reference sequence). Unmatched junction bases numbered 11, after V lost 6 bases and J lost 8 bases. CDR3 length: 15 residues. CDR3 nucleotide sequence: TGCAGTGCCCCAAGTTGGTCTAGCGGGAGGGATGAGCAGTTCTTC. It specifies CSAPSWSSGRDEQFF.

The chain carries TRBV27 and TRBJ1-2, with 10 bases aligning to TRBD1. Looked up from germline, CDR1 is MNHEY and CDR2 is SMNVEV (reference sequence). The J segment lost 9 bases and the V segment lost 1 base, leaving 11 bases of the junction unmatched. This CDR3 is 16 amino acids long. Here the CDR3 DNA reads TGTGCCAGCAGTTTATTTGTAGGGACAGGGGTTGCGAGCTACACCTTC. Its translation: CASSLFVGTGVASYTF.

This clonotype turned up a few times. V and J are TRBV4-1 and TRBJ2-3; 14 bases align to TRBD2. V lost 4 bases, J lost 1 base, and 16 bases stayed unmatched. The CDR3 covers 21 residues. Germline V gene lookup returns CDR1 MGHRA and CDR2 YSYEKL. The DNA for the CDR3 is TGCGCCAGCAGCCGTGGCCGACTAGCGGGAGGGCCTAGAGATCGCACAGATACGCAGTATTTT. Translation gives CASSRGRLAGGPRDRTDTQYF.

The gene calls are TRBV7-3 and TRBJ2-3; possible D gene TRBD1, 6 bases. Germline V gene sequence: CDR1 SGHTA, CDR2 FQGTGA. Trimming removed 3 bases from V and 4 bases from J, with 14 bases in between. This CDR3 region has 15 residues. The CDR3 sequence: CASSLGQSVPDTQYF. Written as DNA, the CDR3 is TGTGCCAGCAGCTTGGGACAATCAGTACCAGATACGCAGTATTTT.

This clonotype showed up just once. The gene calls are TRBV5-1 and TRBJ2-5; 10 positions agree with TRBD2. The J call is uncertain, as TRBJ2-7 better fits the DNA end. Germline V lookup: CDR1 SGHRS, CDR2 YFSETQ. The CDR3 covers 15 residues. CDR3 loop: CASSLRLAGLNEQYF. DNA of the CDR3: TGCGCCAGCAGCTTGAGACTAGCGGGTCTAAACGAGCAGTACTTC.

The genes are TRBV2 and TRBJ2-5; 10 bases line up with TRBD1. The J call could be wrong; TRBJ2-7 is a better fit for the DNA end. CDR3 length equals 13 residues. Per the germline V gene, CDR1 is SNHLY and CDR2 is FYNNEI. The CDR3 DNA is TGTGCCAGCAGTCGCCGGGACAGGGGCGAGCAGTACTTC. This translates into CASSRRDRGEQYF.

Only a few counts were recorded for this clonotype. The chain carries TRBV27 and TRBJ2-7; D call uncertain. This CDR3 has 13 amino acids. Trimming took 5 bases from V and 3 from J, leaving 11 bases between them. Germline-derived CDR1 and CDR2 are MNHEY and SMNVEV (reference sequence). The CDR3 here is CASSPVGLYEQYF. The DNA for the CDR3 is TGTGCCAGCAGTCCTGTCGGCCTCTACGAGCAGTACTTC.

Concerning this clonotype: Relative to the germline gene, one junction end is altered; a read error may explain this. V usage is TRBV20-1 and J usage is TRBJ2-3; D gene ambiguous. The CDR3 runs 13 residues. The V gene's germline CDR1 is DFQATT and CDR2 SNEGSKA (reference sequence). The CDR3 coding sequence is TGCAGTGCCGACCTTAGCTTGGCAGATACGCACTATTTT. It translates to CSADLSLADTHYF.

The chain is built from TRBV20-1 and TRBJ2-7; 8 bases map to TRBD1. Trimming removed 6 bases from V and 2 bases from J; junction bases left unmatched: 9. There are 14 residues in the CDR3. Per germline, CDR1 DFQATT and CDR2 SNEGSKA (reference sequence). CDR3 loop: CSATGPTGAYEQYF. In DNA form, the CDR3 reads TGCAGTGCCACTGGACCGACAGGGGCCTACGAGCAGTACTTC.

The table lists this clonotype with many counts. The V call is TRBV12-3 or TRBV12-4, the J call TRBJ2-1; a possible D gene is TRBD1 (6 bases). V was cut by 3 bases and J by 9 bases, with 24 bases left in between. The CDR3 length is 17 residues. The DNA of the CDR3 is TGTGCCAGCAGTTTGAGGGGTGGGGGCGCGGAATATCGTGAGCAGTTCTTC. Its protein is CASSLRGGGAEYREQFF.

The chain carries TRBV6-2 or TRBV6-3 and TRBJ1-2; D not resolved. CDR3 size: 14 residues. V lost 6 bases, J lost 8 bases, and 19 bases lay in between. Germline V lookup: CDR1 MNHEY, CDR2 SVGEGT. The CDR3 is CASSQVWTALGYTF. The DNA for the CDR3 is TGTGCCAGCAGCCAAGTCTGGACGGCCTTGGGCTACACCTTC.

This clonotype was seen a handful of times. This rearrangement joins TRBV3-1 to TRBJ2-3; perhaps TRBD1 as D (6 bases). Trimming left V 8 bases short and J 4 bases short, with 16 bases between. The CDR3 loop spans 14 amino acids. Per germline, CDR1 LGHDT and CDR2 YNNKEL (reference sequence). As DNA, the CDR3 is TGTGCCAGCGGAACCCGGACAGTCCCAGATACGCAGTATTTT. Amino acid sequence: CASGTRTVPDTQYF.

The genes are TRBV6-1 and TRBJ2-1; TRBD2 agrees at 8 bases. Germline values: CDR1 MNHNS, CDR2 SASEGT. V shed 0 bases and J 6 bases; nucleotides not matched to a gene: 4. The CDR3 has 15 amino acids. CDR3 DNA sequence: TGTGCCAGCAGTGAAGCCTACGGGAGGGCCAATGAGCAGTTCTTC. Amino acid sequence: CASSEAYGRANEQFF.

Comments on this clonotype: The junction shows a germline mismatch at one end, possibly a read error. The rearrangement uses TRBV6-5 and TRBJ2-5, with a weak D call TRBD2 (5 bases). CDR3 length: 11 amino acids. Germline V gene sequence: CDR1 MNHEY, CDR2 SVGAGI. CDR3 in amino acids: CASSYGETPYF. CDR3 nucleotide sequence: TGTGCCAGCAGTTACGGGGAGACCCCGTACTTC.

This chain joins TRBV7-2 and TRBJ2-7; 7 bases are a match to TRBD2. V lost 5 bases to trimming and J lost 3 bases; unmatched junction nucleotides: 10. Germline-derived CDR1 and CDR2 are SGHTA and FQGNSA. The CDR3 extends over 15 amino acids. The CDR3 loop is CASSLLGRGYYEQYF. DNA of the CDR3: TGTGCCAGCAGCCTCCTGGGGAGGGGATACTACGAGCAGTACTTC.

J is TRBJ2-3 and V is TRBV7-2; 10 bases match TRBD1. The CDR3 has 15 amino acids. V shed 5 bases and J 7 bases; nucleotides not matched to a gene: 9. The V gene's germline CDR1 is SGHTA and CDR2 FQGNSA. CDR3 region: CASSPGQGEVYTQYF. The CDR3 nucleotides read TGTGCCAGCAGCCCTGGACAGGGGGAAGTATATACGCAGTATTTT.

CDR3 residues: CASSSATRGSGYEQYF. The CDR3 bases are TGTGCCAGCAGCTCGGCGACTAGAGGGTCGGGTTACGAGCAGTACTTC. V is TRBV7-8 and J is TRBJ2-7; TRBD2 might be the D (6 bases). Germline V gene lookup returns CDR1 SGHVS and CDR2 FQNEAQ. V gave up 4 bases and J gave up 4 bases, with 20 bases separating them. The CDR3 covers 16 residues.

In its sample, this clonotype was seen once. The chain employs TRBV2 and TRBJ2-3; D perhaps matches TRBD2 (5 bases). Germline CDR1 and CDR2: SNHLY and FYNNEI. Between the trimmed V and J ends, which lost 10 bases and 2 bases, there was a span of 19 bases. The CDR3 totals 15 residues. The CDR3 loop reads CATKAERTYTDTQYF. In DNA form, the CDR3 reads TGTGCCACCAAGGCGGAGCGGACCTACACAGATACGCAGTATTTT.

This clonotype has a handful of counts. The chain recombines TRBV12-3 or TRBV12-4 with TRBJ2-7, with 10 positions matching TRBD2. Unmatched junction bases numbered 10, after V lost 6 bases and J lost 5 bases. This CDR3 has 15 amino acids. The CDR3 protein is CASRLLAGGTDEQYF. CDR3 bases: TGTGCCAGCAGGCTTTTAGCGGGAGGCACTGACGAGCAGTACTTC.